The source of this TCR beta chain is a study of blood T cells in healthy people across ages. The V and J ends lost 2 bases and 5 bases respectively, with 12 bases between them. Germline V gives CDR1 KGHSH, CDR2 LQKENI. This CDR3 has 14 amino acids. Findings and caveats of the study: Underestimates were what the diversity estimates from one million T cells were considered to be.

With a J-beta primer mix and a sample-barcoded 5' primer, a second PCR ran about 6 to 11 cycles. A tag from a template-switch adaptor with 12 random nucleotides marked each cDNA molecule. Each CDR3 protein gets one entry after TCRdb re-called the 5' RACE reads with MiXCR. The table lists about 280,000 distinct CDR3 sequences, 27% of them singletons. This clonotype was observed a handful of times. Its antigen remains unknown. The chain carries TRBV18 and TRBJ2-5; D uncertain. The sequence derives from a woman in her 70s in good health. The sample comprised blood. The chain's CDR3 is CASSPGLTVETQYF. The DNA for the CDR3 is TGTGCCAGCTCACCAGGGCTAACTGTGGAGACCCAGTACTTC. Using reference TRBV18 and TRBJ2-5 for the parts outside the CDR3, the full variable domain is NAGVMQNPRHLVRRRGQEARLRCSPMKGHSHVYWYRQLPEEGLKFMVYLQKENIIDESGMPKERFSAEFPKEGPSILRIQQVVRGDSAAYFCASSPGLTVETQYFGPGTRLLVL.